This T cell receptor beta chain was observed in a study of identifying expanded T cells in peripheral blood. Assay used: immunoSEQ multiplex PCR; TCRdb lists only in-frame clones, some missing. The sample holds about 52,000 clones, 70% to 85% seen once. V was trimmed by 6 bases and J by 5 bases, leaving 10 bases between them. Germline V gene data show CDR1 as KGHSH and CDR2 as LQKENI. The CDR3 spans 13 residues. This clone was counted only a few times. The sample consisted of blood. The rearrangement joins TRBV18 to TRBJ1-4; D is undetermined. The source of this sequence is a person aged 18 to 75 in good health. The CDR3 here is CASSINANEKLFF. CDR3 DNA sequence: TGTGCCAGCTCTATTAACGCCAATGAAAAACTGTTTTTT.